What follows are 14 T cell receptor beta chains derived from one specimen sequenced in a study of T cell responses to AZD1222 COVID-19 vaccine. Measured with immunoSEQ multiplex PCR; TCRdb has only the in-frame clones, and not every one. The data show some 140,000 clones, 93% seen once. The sample here was peripheral blood, taken on day 0 of AZD1222 vaccination. Receptors originate from an adult in good health.

The sample holds one count of this clone. The V gene is TRBV19, the J gene TRBJ2-5, with TRBD1 matching over 10 bases. The ends lost 1 base at V and 0 bases at J; junction bases unmatched: 2. Germline lookup yields CDR1 LNHDA and CDR2 SQIVND (reference sequence). The CDR3 is 16 amino acids. The CDR3 protein is CASSIGGTGDQETQYF. CDR3 bases: TGTGCCAGTAGTATAGGCGGGACAGGGGACCAAGAGACCCAGTACTTC.

This rearrangement joins TRBV28 to TRBJ2-5, with TRBD2 as a possible D gene (7 bases). This CDR3 is built from 14 residues. V was pared by 8 bases and J by 4 bases, with 17 bases between. Germline CDR1 reads MDHEN; CDR2 reads SYDVKM. This CDR3 is CASSSRGGVETQYF. In DNA, the CDR3 is TGTGCCAGCTCTTCGAGGGGGGGCGTAGAGACCCAGTACTTC. The whole variable domain, filled in from reference TRBV28 and TRBJ2-5, reads DVKVTQSSRYLVKRTGEKVFLECVQDMDHENMFWYRQDPGLGLRLIYFSYDVKMKEKGDIPEGYSVSREKKERFSLILESASTNQTSMYLCASSSRGGVETQYFGPGTRLLVL.

This chain links TRBV19 with TRBJ1-4, with TRBD1 identical over 7 bases. The germline V gene encodes CDR1 LNHDA and CDR2 SQIVND (reference sequence). The length of the CDR3 is 15 residues. J gave up 8 bases and V 5 bases, and 11 bases lay outside the gene matches. The CDR3 nucleotides are TGTGCCAGTAGTCCCGGACAGGTTGGGGGCGAAAAACTGTTTTTT. Translation gives CASSPGQVGGEKLFF. The full variable domain, in which reference TRBV19 and TRBJ1-4 provide the parts outside the CDR3, is DGGITQSPKYLFRKEGQNVTLSCEQNLNHDAMYWYRQDPGQGLRLIYYSQIVNDFQKGDIAEGYSVSREKKESFPLTVTSAQKNPTAFYLCASSPGQVGGEKLFFGSGTQLSVL.

The rearrangement joins TRBV28 to TRBJ1-2, with D possibly TRBD1 on 5 matching bases. The germline gives CDR1 MDHEN, CDR2 SYDVKM. V was trimmed by 6 bases and J by 4 bases, leaving 12 bases between them. The CDR3 sequence is 13 residues long. The chain's CDR3 is CASRVTGGYGYTF. The DNA for the CDR3 is TGTGCCAGCAGAGTGACGGGGGGCTATGGCTACACCTTC.

The chain carries TRBV18 and TRBJ1-4; 7 bases line up with TRBD1. Germline V gene data show CDR1 as KGHSH and CDR2 as LQKENI. The J segment lost 8 bases and the V segment lost 3 bases, leaving 9 bases of the junction unmatched. The CDR3 consists of 15 residues. The CDR3: CASSPQDRASEKLFF. For the CDR3, the DNA is TGTGCCAGCTCACCGCAAGACAGGGCCAGCGAAAAACTGTTTTTT.

V is TRBV9 and J is TRBJ1-1, with D hard to call. Germline loops: CDR1 SGDLS, CDR2 YYNGEE. Trimming removed 0 bases from V and 2 bases from J, with 5 bases in between. The CDR3 runs 13 residues. This CDR3 reads CASSVALNTEAFF. The CDR3 region has the DNA TGTGCCAGCAGCGTAGCACTCAACACTGAAGCTTTCTTT.

The rearrangement uses TRBV5-6 and TRBJ2-6, with no clear D. Trimming took off 3 bases at V and 2 bases at J, with 0 bases between the two ends. CDR1 and CDR2 (germline): SGHDT, YYEEEE. CDR3 length: 12 residues. In DNA, the CDR3 is TGTGCCAGCAGCTCTGGGGCCAACGTCCTGACTTTC. Residues: CASSSGANVLTF.

The rearrangement joins TRBV6-5 to TRBJ1-4, with TRBD1 as a possible D gene (5 bases). Germline CDR1 is MNHEY and CDR2 is SVGAGI. This CDR3 comprises 15 residues. The germline V and J ends were trimmed by 0 bases and 2 bases, with 7 bases remaining between them. The CDR3 DNA sequence: TGTGCCAGCAGTTACTCGGGGGGGACTAATGAAAAACTGTTTTTT. Amino acid sequence: CASSYSGGTNEKLFF.

The chain recombines TRBV7-8 with TRBJ2-2, with D tentatively TRBD1 (5 bases). The germline CDR1 and CDR2 sequences are SGHVS and FQNEAQ. The CDR3 loop spans 14 amino acids. V lost 6 bases and J lost 6, with 14 bases in between. This CDR3 is CASRPSTVAGELFF. As DNA, the CDR3 is TGTGCCAGCAGACCTTCGACAGTAGCCGGGGAGCTGTTTTTT.

The V gene is TRBV5-1, the J gene TRBJ2-2, with D maybe TRBD2 (6 bases). Germline values: CDR1 SGHRS, CDR2 YFSETQ. The CDR3 totals 14 residues. Trimming shortened V by 7 bases and J by 4 bases, and 14 bases separated the two germline ends. The CDR3 loop is CASGRESGTGELFF. CDR3 sequence (DNA): TGCGCCAGCGGTCGGGAGTCCGGCACCGGGGAGCTGTTTTTT. The full variable domain, rest sourced from reference TRBV5-1 and TRBJ2-2, is KAGVTQTPRYLIKTRGQQVTLSCSPISGHRSVSWYQQTPGQGLQFLFEYFSETQRNKGNFPGRFSGRQFSNSRSEMNVSTLELGDSALYLCASGRESGTGELFFGEGSRLTVL.

J is TRBJ2-5 and V is TRBV6-6; 8 bases agree with TRBD1. The CDR3 has 15 amino acids. Germline V gene data show CDR1 as MNHNY and CDR2 as SVGAGI (reference sequence). V lost 4 bases, J lost 9 bases, and 13 bases stayed unmatched. CDR3 in DNA: TGTGCCAGCAGTTCCTGGACAGGGACGGGTGATGCCCAGTACTTC. It translates to CASSSWTGTGDAQYF.

The chain has TRBV20-1 and TRBJ2-3, with 8 bases lining up with TRBD2. In germline, CDR1 is DFQATT, CDR2 SNEGSKA (reference sequence). The CDR3 covers 14 residues. The trim removed 3 bases at V and 4 bases at J, leaving 6 bases unmatched. The CDR3 DNA reads TGCAGTGCTAGTTCAGCGGGAGCTGCAGATACGCAGTATTTT. This encodes CSASSAGAADTQYF.

This clone came up once. The chain combines TRBV9 with TRBJ2-7; D may correspond to TRBD1 or TRBD2 (5 bases each). This CDR3 contains 14 residues. Per germline, CDR1 SGDLS and CDR2 YYNGEE. V shed 4 bases and J shed 3 bases, with 14 bases lying between them. The CDR3 is CASSPRDQSYEQYF. CDR3 DNA: TGTGCCAGCAGCCCCCGGGACCAGAGCTACGAGCAGTACTTC.

The gene calls are TRBV28 and TRBJ1-2; D may be TRBD1 (5 bases). The CDR3 extends over 14 amino acids. Germline CDR1 MDHEN, CDR2 SYDVKM. Deletions cut 5 bases from V and 3 bases from J, with 13 bases between. CDR3 amino acids: CASSPPGRYYGYTF. DNA for the CDR3: TGTGCCAGCAGTCCACCGGGACGCTACTATGGCTACACCTTC.